These T cell receptor beta chains were read from a single sample in a study of T cell repertoires in cytomegalovirus infection. Using its own MiXCR run on the reads, TCRdb lists one record per CDR3 protein. The sample lists 500,000 or so distinct CDR3 sequences; 15% to 20% were seen once. The specimen was CD8+ T cells from PBMCs. These TCRs come from a human donor in good health (CMV status not recorded). Some clones in this sample may be carry-over from other donors' samples. Both conserved end residues are part of each CDR3. Fields, in order: J gene, V gene, D gene, CDR3 length, CDR3 protein. The D gene is left open where the match is weak.

TRBJ2-7 | TRBV6-5 | TRBD2 | 17 | CASSWTSGHFPPYEQYF
TRBJ2-7 | TRBV28 | . | 14 | CASSLITIGHEQYF
TRBJ2-5 | TRBV28 | TRBD2 | 15 | CASTPEAGLQETQYF
TRBJ2-6 | TRBV5-1 | . | 16 | CASSLVSEVGANVLTF
TRBJ2-5 | TRBV15 | TRBD1 | 16 | CATSLPGTVSQETQYF
TRBJ1-6 | TRBV6-1 | TRBD1 | 18 | CASSEGQPYSSYNSPLHF
TRBJ2-6 | TRBV6-2/TRBV6-3 | TRBD1 | 16 | CASSTGGGSGANVLTF
TRBJ2-7 | TRBV4-2 | TRBD1 | 15 | CASSHRQGAVNEQYF
TRBJ2-1 | TRBV5-4 | . | 14 | CASSPWGEDNEQFF
TRBJ2-7 | TRBV19 | . | 14 | CASSVNRGYYEQYF
TRBJ2-5 | TRBV20-1 | . | 16 | CSARVWGDPFQETQYF
TRBJ1-2 | TRBV27 | . | 15 | CASSLSADRMYGYTF
TRBJ1-3 | TRBV11-2 | TRBD1 | 14 | CASHPQGAGNTIYF
TRBJ2-7 | TRBV2 | . | 14 | CASRGPQTVYEQYF
TRBJ2-3 | TRBV7-3 | . | 16 | CASSLKGSAATDTQYF
TRBJ2-1 | TRBV7-9 | . | 11 | CASSRWERQFF
TRBJ1-5 | TRBV6-5 | TRBD1 | 15 | CASSPRTGVNQPQHF
TRBJ2-5 | TRBV7-9 | . | 12 | CASSFTKETQYF
TRBJ2-3 | TRBV6-5 | TRBD2 | 16 | CASSYGSGSGSDTQYF
TRBJ2-1 | TRBV5-1 | TRBD1 | 16 | CASSLEGTGVYNEQFF
TRBJ2-2 | TRBV12-3/TRBV12-4 | . | 14 | CASGRTSSTGELFF
TRBJ2-7 | TRBV19 | . | 16 | CASSPSNRARSYEQYF
TRBJ1-5 | TRBV15 | . | 17 | CATSSPESLYSNQPQHF